This entry lists 13 T cell receptor beta chains sequenced from one sample in a study of cytomegalovirus exposure and HLA in healthy donors. The PCR was carried out with 60 Vbeta primers and 13 Jbeta primers. Data came from immunoSEQ multiplex PCR; TCRdb stores just in-frame clones and leaves some out. The data show 100,000 to 150,000 clones, 65% to 80% seen once. Sequenced input: PBMCs. These receptors were taken from a man aged 25-45 years in good health and CMV-seronegative.

V gene TRBV11-2 combines with J gene TRBJ2-1; 11 bases match TRBD2. With 5 bases clipped from V and 3 bases from J, the junction kept 12 bases outside the gene matches. Germline CDR1 SGHAT, CDR2 FQNNGV. The CDR3 runs to 18 residues. CDR3 sequence (DNA): TGTGCCAGCAGCCGCCAACCCTGGACTAGCGGGTACTACAATGAGCAGTTCTTC. Translated: CASSRQPWTSGYYNEQFF.

The J gene is TRBJ2-2, the V gene TRBV28; tentatively, D is TRBD2 (5 bases). This CDR3 is 15 amino acids long. CDR1 MDHEN and CDR2 SYDVKM come from the germline V gene. V lost 4 bases and J lost 10, with 19 bases in between. The CDR3 bases are TGTGCCAGCAGTTCCCCGGGTTACCCCCGGGAGGAGCTGTTTTTT. Translated: CASSSPGYPREELFF.

The V call is TRBV5-4, the J call TRBJ1-1; 9 bases are shared with TRBD1. Germline trimming cut 1 base from V and 4 bases from J; bases unmatched to any gene: 11. The CDR3 has 17 amino acids. Germline CDR1 SGHNT, CDR2 YYREEE (reference sequence). CDR3 sequence reads: CASSLSGTGMRVTEAFF. In DNA, the CDR3 is TGTGCCAGCAGCTTGAGTGGGACAGGGATGAGGGTCACTGAAGCTTTCTTT. The full variable domain, in which reference TRBV5-4 and TRBJ1-1 provide the parts outside the CDR3, is ETGVTQSPTHLIKTRGQQVTLRCSSQSGHNTVSWYQQALGQGPQFIFQYYREEENGRGNFPPRFSGLQFPNYSSELNVNALELDDSALYLCASSLSGTGMRVTEAFFGQGTRLTVV.

The rearrangement uses TRBV18 and TRBJ1-2; D possibly corresponds to TRBD1 (5 bases). CDR3 length: 14 amino acids. The V end was cut by 1 base, the J end by 4 bases, with 10 bases between. In germline, CDR1 is KGHSH, CDR2 LQKENI. CDR3 region: CASSPLDTLYGYTF. In DNA form, the CDR3 reads TGTGCCAGCTCACCACTGGACACCCTCTATGGCTACACCTTC.

The chain is built from TRBV19 and TRBJ2-7; the match to TRBD2 covers 10 bases. The CDR3 contains 17 residues. Trimming removed 7 bases from V and 2 bases from J; junction bases left unmatched: 14. Germline loops: CDR1 LNHDA, CDR2 SQIVND (reference sequence). CDR3 nucleotide sequence: TGTGCCAGTACTCCGAGGGGTAGCGGGGGGCCTGCCTACGAGCAGTACTTC. It is translated as CASTPRGSGGPAYEQYF.

The chain combines TRBV6-6 with TRBJ2-2, with D perhaps matching TRBD2 (6 bases). Between the trimmed V and J ends, which lost 6 bases and 7 bases, there was a span of 15 bases. The CDR3 is made up of 14 amino acids. Germline values: CDR1 MNHNY, CDR2 SVGAGI (reference sequence). As DNA, the CDR3 is TGTGCCAGCAGGCCATGGAAGGGAGGCGGGGAGCTGTTTTTT. Encoded protein: CASRPWKGGGELFF.

J is TRBJ2-2 and V is TRBV25-1; 7 nucleotides align to TRBD2. In germline, CDR1 is MGHDK, CDR2 SYGVNS. Germline trimming cut 4 bases from V and 4 bases from J; bases unmatched to any gene: 9. This CDR3 region has 16 residues. The CDR3 sequence: CASSGGLWEGTGELFF. The CDR3 DNA reads TGTGCCAGCAGTGGGGGTTTATGGGAGGGCACCGGGGAGCTGTTTTTT. Full variable domain (remainder filled in from reference TRBV25-1 and TRBJ2-2): EADIYQTPRYLVIGTGKKITLECSQTMGHDKMYWYQQDPGMELHLIHYSYGVNSTEKGDLSSESTVSRIRTEHFPLTLESARPSHTSQYLCASSGGLWEGTGELFFGEGSRLTVL.

This chain links TRBV5-1 with TRBJ2-7; 7 nucleotides line up with TRBD1. CDR3 length: 13 amino acids. Trimming removed 5 bases from V and 4 bases from J; junction bases left unmatched: 6. Germline V gene data show CDR1 as SGHRS and CDR2 as YFSETQ. The CDR3, as DNA: TGCGCCAGCAGTTTCGGACAGGATTACGAGCAGTACTTC. Translation gives CASSFGQDYEQYF.

The V and J genes are TRBV6-5 and TRBJ1-1, with 7 bases identical to TRBD1. In germline, CDR1 is MNHEY, CDR2 SVGAGI. This CDR3 is built from 15 residues. V dropped 7 bases and J dropped 0; count of bases not matched to a gene: 8. This CDR3 reads CASIFRQGMNTEAFF. CDR3 bases: TGTGCCAGCATTTTTAGACAGGGCATGAACACTGAAGCTTTCTTT.

The chain has TRBV29-1 and TRBJ1-1; D ambiguous. CDR3 length: 12 amino acids. CDR1 is SQVTM, CDR2 ANQGSEA, per germline. V was pared by 5 bases and J by 1 base, with 8 bases between. This CDR3 is CSVYSWNTEAFF. The CDR3 DNA reads as TGCAGCGTTTACTCGTGGAACACTGAAGCTTTCTTT.

The V gene is TRBV9, the J gene TRBJ1-1, with TRBD1 matching over 11 bases. The CDR3 spans 16 residues. The V and J ends lost 3 bases and 5 bases, in that order; junction bases with no gene match: 9. CDR1 and CDR2 from the germline V gene are SGDLS and YYNGEE. CDR3 nucleotide sequence: TGTGCCAGCAGCGCCAATCTGGACAGGGGGCTTACTGAAGCTTTCTTT. This encodes CASSANLDRGLTEAFF. Full variable domain (rest looked up from reference TRBV9 and TRBJ1-1): DSGVTQTPKHLITATGQRVTLRCSPRSGDLSVYWYQQSLDQGLQFLIQYYNGEERAKGNILERFSAQQFPDLHSELNLSSLELGDSALYFCASSANLDRGLTEAFFGQGTRLTVV.

The CDR3 is CASTTGRGNEQFF. For the CDR3, the DNA is TGTGCCAGCACTACAGGGAGAGGAAATGAGCAGTTCTTC. The chain links TRBV6-6 to TRBJ2-1; TRBD1 is a possible D gene (6 bases). Trimming took off 7 bases at V and 7 bases at J, with 14 bases between the two ends. The CDR3 totals 13 residues. CDR1 and CDR2 (germline): MNHNY, SVGAGI (reference sequence).

This clone has a handful of counts. The CDR3 nucleotides are TGTGCCAGCAGCCAAAAAGGACAGGTCCTAATCTACTACACCTTC. It encodes CASSQKGQVLIYYTF. The rearrangement links TRBV4-2 to TRBJ1-2; 7 bases match TRBD1. The V and J ends lost 2 bases and 10 bases, in that order; junction bases with no gene match: 13. The CDR3 is made up of 15 amino acids. CDR1 is LGHNA and CDR2 is YNFKEQ in the germline V gene.